Below, 12 T cell receptor beta chains from the same sample are listed, as sequenced in a study of blood T cell repertoires in COVID-19. Method: immunoSEQ multiplex PCR; TCRdb's copy keeps in-frame clones and lacks some. The table shows 85,000 to 100,000 clones, with around 74% occurring only once. The sample consisted of peripheral blood. All receptors derive from a woman older than 75 with active or convalescent COVID-19.

The chain uses TRBV28 and TRBJ2-1; TRBD2 agrees at 11 bases. CDR3 size: 18 residues. The V segment lost 4 bases and the J segment 9 bases; nucleotides outside the gene matches: 17. The V gene's germline CDR1 is MDHEN and CDR2 SYDVKM. The CDR3 is CASSSPVETSGRRGEQFF. Written as DNA, the CDR3 is TGTGCCAGCAGTTCACCGGTGGAAACTAGCGGGAGACGGGGTGAGCAGTTCTTC.

The rearrangement uses TRBV6-5 and TRBJ1-2; the D gene is possibly TRBD1 (6 bases). Trimming cost V 2 bases and J 8 bases, with 12 bases left between them. Germline V lookup: CDR1 MNHEY, CDR2 SVGAGI. The CDR3 is 13 residues long. The CDR3 region is CASSYDRWGGYTF. In DNA form, the CDR3 reads TGTGCCAGCAGTTACGACAGGTGGGGCGGCTACACCTTC.

V usage is TRBV5-4 and J usage is TRBJ2-5; TRBD2 agrees at 7 bases. Germline trimming cut 0 bases from V and 5 bases from J; bases unmatched to any gene: 7. CDR1 is SGHNT, CDR2 YYREEE, per germline (reference sequence). This CDR3 has 15 amino acids. CDR3 loop: CASSLAREGGETQYF. DNA for the CDR3: TGTGCCAGCAGCTTGGCCAGGGAGGGCGGTGAGACCCAGTACTTC. Full variable domain (missing parts from reference TRBV5-4 and TRBJ2-5): ETGVTQSPTHLIKTRGQQVTLRCSSQSGHNTVSWYQQALGQGPQFIFQYYREEENGRGNFPPRFSGLQFPNYSSELNVNALELDDSALYLCASSLAREGGETQYFGPGTRLLVL.

The chain recombines TRBV12-5 with TRBJ1-3; 7 bases are a match to TRBD1. V was pared by 6 bases and J by 0 bases, with 2 bases of the junction left unmatched. Germline CDR1 LGHNT, CDR2 FRNRAP. CDR3 size: 14 residues. The CDR3 region has the DNA TGTGCTAGTGGCCCAGGGGGCTCTGGAAACACCATATATTTT. Translating gives CASGPGGSGNTIYF.

The genes are TRBV21-1 and TRBJ1-1. TRBV21-1 is assigned pseudogene status. The CDR3 totals 12 residues. The CDR3 region is CASSFQTCEAFF. Here the CDR3 DNA reads TGTGCCAGCAGCTTTCAGACTTGTGAAGCTTTCTTT.

There are a few counts of this clone. V is TRBV4-2 and J is TRBJ2-2; a possible D gene is TRBD2 (6 bases). This CDR3 has 15 amino acids. CDR1 is LGHNA and CDR2 is YNFKEQ in the germline V gene. The ends were cut back, 3 bases at V and 5 bases at J, with 13 bases in the middle. CDR3 nucleotides: TGTGCCAGCAGCCACGAGACTAGTATAACCGGGGAGCTGTTTTTT. Translating it yields CASSHETSITGELFF.

In nucleotides, the CDR3 is TGTGCCAGCAGTGAACTGACAGGGACCTATGGCTACACCTTC. Translated: CASSELTGTYGYTF. This chain uses TRBV6-1 with TRBJ1-2; 7 bases are shared with TRBD1. Losses at the gene ends were 2 bases for V and 4 bases for J; bases not matched to a gene: 4. Germline V lookup: CDR1 MNHNS, CDR2 SASEGT. This CDR3 comprises 14 residues.

This clone was counted a single time. The chain carries TRBV19 and TRBJ2-3; D gene unclear. Germline V gene lookup returns CDR1 LNHDA and CDR2 SQIVND (reference sequence). The CDR3 loop spans 11 amino acids. Trimming shortened V by 9 bases and J by 6 bases, and 10 bases separated the two germline ends. CDR3 nucleotides: TGTGCCAGCACTGTCGGGGATACGCAGTATTTT. Its protein is CASTVGDTQYF.

CDR3 bases: TGTGCCAGCGCGTGGGGCTACCCTGGGGCCAACGTCCTGACTTTC. It yields the protein CASAWGYPGANVLTF. The genes are TRBV3-1 (or the pseudogene TRBV3-2) and TRBJ2-6, with D possibly TRBD1 on 5 matching bases. The CDR3 loop spans 15 amino acids. V was trimmed by 8 bases and J by 2 bases, leaving 13 bases between them. Per germline, CDR1 LGHDT and CDR2 YNNKEL (reference sequence).

The count of this clone is one. The rearrangement links TRBV6-6 to TRBJ1-4; possible D gene TRBD1, 5 bases. Trimming took 5 bases from V and 3 from J, leaving 16 bases between them. The V gene's germline CDR1 is MNHNY and CDR2 SVGAGI (reference sequence). The CDR3 has 16 residues. The CDR3 DNA reads TGTGCCAGCAGTACGACCCCAGGGTTACCTAATGAAAAACTGTTTTTT. It is translated as CASSTTPGLPNEKLFF.

The chain recombines TRBV6-5 with TRBJ2-3, with a tentative D call TRBD1 (5 bases). V was trimmed by 0 bases and J by 6 bases, leaving 13 bases between them. CDR1 is MNHEY, CDR2 SVGAGI, per germline. The CDR3 is 15 residues long. Here the CDR3 DNA reads TGTGCCAGCAGTTACTCAGGGGCCCCTCGGGATACGCAGTATTTT. Translation: CASSYSGAPRDTQYF.

A single count supports this clone. V is TRBV7-9 and J is TRBJ2-5; D perhaps matches TRBD1 (6 bases). Germline assignment: CDR1 SEHNR and CDR2 FQNEAQ (reference sequence). The germline V and J ends were trimmed by 5 bases and 1 base, with 14 bases remaining between them. The CDR3 extends over 15 amino acids. The CDR3 DNA sequence: TGTGCCAGCAGCACAAAACGGGACACCCAAGAGACCCAGTACTTC. The encoded protein is CASSTKRDTQETQYF.